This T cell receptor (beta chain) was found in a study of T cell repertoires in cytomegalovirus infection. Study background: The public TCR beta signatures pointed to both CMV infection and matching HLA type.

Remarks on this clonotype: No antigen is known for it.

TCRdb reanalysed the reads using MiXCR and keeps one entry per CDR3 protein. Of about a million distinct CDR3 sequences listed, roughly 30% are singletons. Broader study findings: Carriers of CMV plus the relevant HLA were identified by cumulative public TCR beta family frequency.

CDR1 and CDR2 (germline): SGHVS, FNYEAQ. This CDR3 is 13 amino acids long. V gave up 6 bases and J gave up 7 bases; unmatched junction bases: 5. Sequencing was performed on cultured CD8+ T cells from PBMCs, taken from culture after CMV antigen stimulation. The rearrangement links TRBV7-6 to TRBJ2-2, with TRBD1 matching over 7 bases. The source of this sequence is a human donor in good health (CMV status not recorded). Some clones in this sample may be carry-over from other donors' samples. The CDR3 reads CASRQGTGGELFF. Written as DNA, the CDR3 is TGTGCCAGCAGACAGGGGACGGGCGGGGAGCTGTTTTTT.